This T cell receptor (beta chain) was sequenced during a study of CD8+CD57+ T cells in acquired aplastic anemia (dated by TCRdb to between 2017 and 2018). About the investigation overall: On average, sorted CD4+ and CD8+ cells yielded 3.2 ug of extracted DNA, with a range of 0.2 to 27.4 ug. A CD8+CD57+ expansion meant a frequency higher than the mean frequency seen in healthy subjects.

TCR beta VDJ combination and CDR3 sequence profiling used genomic DNA as the template. An Illumina HiSeq 2000 was the platform used for TCR repertoire sequencing. For the original study's pipeline: TRBV/TRBJ rearrangement plots, CDR3 size and DJ length profiles, and Simpson's diversity index were used to evaluate the repertoires. The immunodominant clone was defined as the most abundant DNA sequence in deep sequencing data. CDR3 amino acid sequences were checked for sharing between subjects and were compared against published repertoires and the VDJdb database. The public reads were run again by TCRdb, first through fastp at Q25 and then through MiXCR, and only productive beta chains were kept. Rows with one shared CDR3 protein collapse into an entry with the most common genes and DNA. These V and J calls originate from TCRdb's pipeline instead of the authors' own analysis. The sample table contains about 290,000 distinct CDR3 sequences; only one count was recorded for roughly 59% of them. The ten largest clones represent roughly 1.2% of the sample.

The patients picked for sequencing were ones in whom flow cytometry had shown an expansion of CD8+CD57+ cells. Every patient had a diagnosis of severe acquired aplastic anemia based on International Study of Aplastic Anemia and Agranulocytosis and Camitta criteria. At the time blood was sampled, none of the patients had received any therapy. The study deep-sequenced TCR repertoires of sorted CD4+ and CD8+ blood T cells from severe aplastic anemia patients and healthy subjects. In the USA, patient enrollment took place under clinicaltrials.gov protocols 00001620, 01623167, 00001397, 00071045, 00081523 and 00961064. Ficoll-Paque density gradient centrifugation was used to isolate peripheral blood mononuclear cells. Before DNA was extracted, CD4+ and CD8+ T cells were sorted using either FACS or magnetic beads. Summary of the overall study and its limitations: Between patients and healthy controls, no significant difference in CD8+ Simpson's diversity was found (P=0.060). Although roughly 30 CD8+ CDR3 sequences were shared by patients and controls, these sequences appeared highly expressed in patients and within the immunodominant clones of patients.

About this clonotype: Its recognized antigen is unknown. One base away there is no much larger clone; base qualities are not given.

The TCR sequence derives from a human donor with aplastic anemia. Sequencing was performed on sorted CD4+, CD8+, or CD8+CD57+ T cells (not recorded which) from PBMCs.

The CDR3 reads CSDGLAGGVALVGEQFF. DNA sequence: TGCAGCGACGGACTAGCGGGGGGGGTCGCTTTAGTTGGGGAGCAGTTCTTC. The sequence links TRBV29-1 to TRBJ2-1; 15 junctional bases match TRBD2. From the germline V gene, CDR1 is SQVTM and CDR2 is ANQGSEA. Unmatched junction bases come to 17, with V trimmed by 7 bases and J by 10 bases. The CDR3, cysteine through phenylalanine, is 17 amino acids long. The read is trimmed to its CDR3 DNA, 51 bases read in frame from base 1.